The sequence of this TCR beta chain was determined in a study of blood T cell repertoires in COVID-19. At the level of the study: T cells, B-cell-depleted T cells, or PBMCs provided the cDNA or gDNA that served as material.

This clone has more than one count but fewer than ten. The CDR3 loop spans 15 amino acids. V dropped 4 bases and J dropped 2; count of bases not matched to a gene: 5. Germline V gene sequence: CDR1 SGHTA, CDR2 FQGTGA. In the original processing: Nucleated cell counts were estimated from reference gene primer amplification. Repertoires were generated with immunoSEQ multiplex PCR, while TCRdb's copy carries only in-frame clones and drops some. The V and J calls and clone size come from that table; D and trimming were worked out from the DNA. This table holds some 260,000 clones, about nine tenths found once.

The sample comprised PBMCs or T cells enriched from blood (not recorded which). The receptor comes from a woman in her 30s with acute COVID-19. The chain joins TRBV7-3 to TRBJ1-3, with 7 bases identical to TRBD1. CDR3 sequence (DNA): TGTGCCAGCAGCTGGTCAGGGGGAACTGGAAACACCATATATTTT. It translates to CASSWSGGTGNTIYF.